These 6 T cell receptor beta chains came from one sample sequenced in a study of cytomegalovirus exposure and HLA in healthy donors. The PCR was carried out with 60 Vbeta primers and 13 Jbeta primers. Method: immunoSEQ multiplex PCR; TCRdb's copy keeps in-frame clones and lacks some. The sample yields 100,000 to 150,000 clones, over 60% seen once. The sample taken for sequencing was PBMCs. Receptor source: a man in his 60s in good health and CMV-seropositive.

The rearrangement links TRBV6-1 to TRBJ1-2, with 7 bases lining up with TRBD1. J was trimmed by 3 bases and V by 0 bases; bases with no gene match: 4. The CDR3 totals 15 residues. Germline V gene sequence: CDR1 MNHNS, CDR2 SASEGT. The CDR3 spells CASSEAGTVYYGYTF. DNA for the CDR3: TGTGCCAGCAGTGAAGCGGGGACAGTCTACTATGGCTACACCTTC.

The chain has TRBV2 and TRBJ2-3; 8 positions agree with TRBD1. Per germline, CDR1 SNHLY and CDR2 FYNNEI. The CDR3 extends over 15 amino acids. Unmatched junction bases numbered 17, after V lost 8 bases and J lost 10 bases. The CDR3 loop is CASGQLRQGAEAQYF. CDR3 DNA sequence: TGTGCCAGCGGCCAACTGCGGCAGGGGGCGGAGGCGCAGTATTTT.

The chain has TRBV7-8 and TRBJ1-6; 7 bases agree with TRBD1. V trimming: 1 base; J trimming: 9 bases; junction bases outside the gene matches: 3. CDR3 length: 14 amino acids. The germline V gene has CDR1 SGHVS and CDR2 FQNEAQ. The CDR3 loop is CASSLVQGISPLHF. As DNA, the CDR3 is TGTGCCAGCAGCTTAGTACAGGGGATTTCACCCCTCCACTTT.

This clone was detected only a few times. The V gene is TRBV30, the J gene TRBJ1-1; possible D gene TRBD1, 5 bases. V shed 2 bases and J shed 5 bases, with 9 bases lying between them. CDR3 size: 12 residues. The germline V gene encodes CDR1 GTSNPN and CDR2 SVGIG (reference sequence). The chain's CDR3 is CAWSPGKTEAFF. In DNA, the CDR3 is TGTGCCTGGAGTCCAGGGAAGACTGAAGCTTTCTTT.

The chain is built from TRBV25-1 and TRBJ1-3; 8 nucleotides line up with TRBD1. The CDR3 totals 16 residues. The J segment lost 0 bases and the V segment lost 5 bases, leaving 6 bases of the junction unmatched. Germline V gene data show CDR1 as MGHDK and CDR2 as SYGVNS. The CDR3 loop reads CASSPIGQGSGNTIYF. CDR3 coding DNA: TGTGCCAGCAGTCCCATAGGACAGGGCTCTGGAAACACCATATATTTT. The whole variable domain, filled in from reference TRBV25-1 and TRBJ1-3, reads EADIYQTPRYLVIGTGKKITLECSQTMGHDKMYWYQQDPGMELHLIHYSYGVNSTEKGDLSSESTVSRIRTEHFPLTLESARPSHTSQYLCASSPIGQGSGNTIYFGEGSWLTVV.

The chain links TRBV5-1 to TRBJ2-3; D possibly corresponds to TRBD2 (6 bases). The CDR3 covers 15 residues. CDR1 is SGHRS and CDR2 is YFSETQ in the germline V gene. Trimming stripped 4 bases from V and 0 bases from J, with 12 bases between. CDR3 amino acids: CASSIAETSTDTQYF. CDR3 nucleotides: TGCGCCAGCAGCATAGCGGAAACTAGCACAGATACGCAGTATTTT.